The 5 T cell receptor beta chains given below trace back to one sample, sequenced in a study of T-cell memory formation after mild COVID-19. In TCRdb, the 5' RACE reads were re-called with MiXCR into one record per CDR3 protein. The table records fewer than 250,000 distinct CDR3 sequences, 15% of them present only once. The sequenced material came from PBMCs or a T cell subset sorted from them (not recorded which). The source of these receptors is an adult woman who had mild COVID-19 (a few samples of this study predate the infection). Cell type and time point are not known.

This clonotype was counted between two and nine times. CDR3 protein: CASSFTGLAGGRSSYEQYF. The CDR3 bases are TGTGCCAGCAGCTTTACCGGACTAGCGGGAGGTAGGAGCTCCTACGAGCAGTACTTC. The chain combines TRBV7-8 with TRBJ2-7, with 14 bases identical to TRBD2. Germline values: CDR1 SGHVS, CDR2 FQNEAQ. This CDR3 region has 19 residues. With 3 bases clipped from V and 0 bases from J, the junction kept 10 bases outside the gene matches.

V is TRBV6-5 and J is TRBJ2-1; maybe TRBD2 (5 bases). Germline lookup yields CDR1 MNHEY and CDR2 SVGAGI. The V end lost 11 bases, the J end lost 0 bases, and 14 bases lay between the germline ends. CDR3 length equals 14 residues. CDR3 in DNA: TGTGCCGGATATACTAGGTGCTCCTACAATGAGCAGTTCTTC. It specifies CAGYTRCSYNEQFF.

This clonotype came up a few times. The rearrangement joins TRBV7-2 to TRBJ1-6; D may be TRBD1 (5 bases). The germline V gene has CDR1 SGHTA and CDR2 FQGNSA. The CDR3 totals 15 residues. Deletions cut 1 base from V and 7 bases from J, with 11 bases between. For the CDR3, the DNA is TGTGCCAGCAGCTTAGGTCAGGGACGCAATTCACCCCTCCACTTT. This sequence encodes CASSLGQGRNSPLHF. Supplemented by reference TRBV7-2 and TRBJ1-6, the full variable domain reads GAGVSQSPSNKVTEKGKDVELRCDPISGHTALYWYRQSLGQGLEFLIYFQGNSAPDKSGLPSDRFSAERTGGSVSTLTIQRTQQEDSAVYLCASSLGQGRNSPLHFGNGTRLTVT.

The CDR3 reads CASSMDRNYGYTF. As DNA, the CDR3 is TGTGCCAGCAGCATGGACAGAAACTATGGCTACACCTTC. The gene calls are TRBV7-9 and TRBJ1-2, with D tentatively TRBD1 (6 bases). CDR3 size: 13 residues. V was shortened by 5 bases and J by 2 bases, with 9 bases between the two germline ends. Germline assignment: CDR1 SEHNR and CDR2 FQNEAQ (reference sequence).

This clonotype was seen a few times. J is TRBJ2-3 and V is TRBV20-1, with TRBD2 matching 10 bases. The CDR3 is made up of 16 amino acids. Germline V gene lookup returns CDR1 DFQATT and CDR2 SNEGSKA (reference sequence). Trimming removed 5 bases from V and 2 bases from J; junction bases left unmatched: 10. The CDR3 nucleotides are TGCAGTGCTCTCTATTGGACTAGCGGTCCCACAGATACGCAGTATTTT. Its translation: CSALYWTSGPTDTQYF.